This is a list of T cell receptor beta chains from one sample in a study of glioma-infiltrating T cells. TCRdb processed the multiplex PCR reads anew with MiXCR; each CDR3 protein has one entry. The sample contains more than 95,000 distinct CDR3 sequences, 20% to 25% of which appear only once. Sequencing was carried out using glioma tissue, nonneoplastic brain tissue, or PBMCs (not recorded which). These receptors were collected from a human donor with low-grade glioma or glioblastoma, undergoing nonglioma brain surgery, or in good health (not recorded which). Each CDR3 is given with its conserved first and last residue. The D gene is left open where the match is weak. Some rows mark clone size as missing; the rest say once, few, many or name a class of expanded clone.

>TRBD1|many|TRBJ1-2|TRBV20-1
CSARDTGGDGYTF
TGCAGTGCTAGAGACACAGGGGGAGATGGCTACACCTTC
>NA|many|TRBJ1-2|TRBV20-1
CSASEPGPSHGGYTF
TGCAGTGCTTCAGAACCGGGACCCAGTCATGGTGGCTACACCTTC
>TRBD1|NA|TRBJ1-2|TRBV19
CASTPTGFPHGYTF
TGTGCCAGTACCCCGACAGGGTTTCCCCATGGCTACACCTTC
>TRBD1|many|TRBJ1-1|TRBV10-3
CARSQGENTEAFF
TGTGCCAGGTCACAGGGGGAGAACACTGAAGCTTTCTTT
>NA|many|TRBJ1-5|TRBV6-1
CASSHRENQPQHF
TGTGCCAGCAGCCACAGGGAGAATCAGCCCCAGCATTTT
>TRBD2|NA|TRBJ2-2|TRBV27
CASSLAGTKFAGELFF
TGTGCCAGCAGTTTGGCCGGGACTAAGTTTGCTGGGGAGCTGTTTTTT
>NA|many|TRBJ2-3|TRBV27
CASSLGHREWYF
TGTGCCAGCAGTTTAGGGCACCGGGAATGGTATTTT
>TRBD2|NA|TRBJ2-3|TRBV7-7
CASSSGLAGTDTQYF
TGTGCTAGCAGCTCGGGACTAGCGGGCACAGATACGCAGTATTTT
>TRBD1|many|TRBJ2-1|TRBV2
CASLPGQGFNEQFF
TGTGCCAGCCTACCGGGACAGGGCTTCAATGAGCAGTTCTTC
>NA|many|TRBJ2-5|TRBV28
CASHKRTVGQETQYF
TGTGCCAGCCATAAGAGGACTGTGGGCCAAGAGACCCAGTACTTC
>NA|many|TRBJ2-3|TRBV10-3
CASKVTGSTDTQYF
TGTGCCAGTAAAGTGACAGGATCCACAGATACGCAGTATTTT
>NA|NA|TRBJ2-7|TRBV6-1
CARSSTLSYEPSF
TGTGCCCGCAGCTCGACACTATCCTACGAGCCGTCCTTC
>TRBD2|many|TRBJ2-7|TRBV5-4
CASSVLAGDYEQYF
TGTGCCAGCAGCGTACTAGCGGGGGACTACGAGCAGTACTTC
>NA|few|TRBJ2-2|TRBV19
CASSIISGNTGELFF
TGTGCCAGTAGTATTATCTCAGGGAACACCGGGGAGCTGTTTTTT
>NA|few|TRBJ1-5|TRBV10-3
CAISDGDQPQHF
TGTGCCATCAGTGACGGGGATCAGCCCCAGCATTTT
>NA|many|TRBJ2-7|TRBV4-1
CASSHGYEQYF
TGCGCCAGCAGCCACGGCTACGAGCAGTACTTC
>NA|many|TRBJ1-5|TRBV24-1
CATKPSGRVNQPQHF
TGTGCCACCAAACCCTCGGGCAGGGTCAATCAGCCCCAGCATTTT
>TRBD2|many|TRBJ2-1|TRBV7-2
CASSSIAGARNEQFF
TGTGCCAGCAGCTCTATAGCGGGAGCGAGGAATGAGCAGTTCTTC
>TRBD1|many|TRBJ1-1|TRBV5-1
CASSTRQGANTEAFF
TGCGCCAGCAGCACTCGACAGGGGGCGAACACTGAAGCTTTCTTT
>NA|many|TRBJ2-1|TRBV27
CASRTQSSYNEQFF
TGTGCCAGCAGAACACAAAGCTCCTACAATGAGCAGTTCTTC
>NA|many|TRBJ1-3|TRBV28
CASSISTTAGNTIYF
TGTGCCAGCAGTATTTCCACGACGGCAGGAAACACCATATATTTT
>NA|once|TRBJ1-1|TRBV5-6
CASRLEFGPREAFF
TGTGCCAGCAGATTGGAGTTCGGACCCAGGGAAGCTTTCTTT
>NA|many|TRBJ1-5|TRBV28
CAWGRLSQPQHF
TGTGCGTGGGGTAGGTTAAGTCAGCCCCAGCATTTT
>NA|few|TRBJ2-7|TRBV10-3
CAISEAPYEQYF
TGTGCCATCAGTGAGGCTCCCTACGAGCAGTACTTC
>TRBD1|NA|TRBJ1-5|TRBV9
CASSVDGTGNQPQHF
TGTGCCAGCAGCGTAGACGGGACAGGGAATCAGCCCCAGCATTTT
>TRBD2|once|TRBJ2-7|TRBV29-1
CSVELTSGTIEQYF
TGCAGCGTTGAGTTGACTAGCGGTACAATCGAGCAGTACTTC
>NA|many|TRBJ2-1|TRBV6-1
CASSESISYNEQFF
TGTGCCAGCAGTGAATCTATCTCCTACAATGAGCAGTTCTTC
>NA|many|TRBJ2-4|TRBV5-6
CASSTNLAAKNIQYF
TGTGCCAGCAGCACCAACCTAGCGGCCAAAAACATTCAGTACTTC
>TRBD2|NA|TRBJ2-1|TRBV19
CASSTPGLAGAEQFF
TGTGCCAGTAGTACACCGGGACTAGCGGGAGCCGAGCAGTTCTTC
>TRBD1|NA|TRBJ2-7|TRBV11-2
CASSLAGGFFEQYF
TGTGCCAGCAGCTTGGCAGGGGGCTTCTTTGAGCAGTACTTC
>TRBD1|many|TRBJ2-1|TRBV3-1
CASSPGDTTGGAYNEQFF
TGTGCCAGCAGCCCCGGGGACACGACAGGGGGGGCCTACAATGAGCAGTTCTTC
>TRBD1|many|TRBJ1-1|TRBV2
CASSVDRGAFF
TGTGCCAGCAGTGTGGACAGGGGAGCTTTCTTT
>NA|many|TRBJ2-6|TRBV28
CASKEGARGANVLTF
TGTGCCAGCAAGGAGGGGGCGCGGGGGGCCAACGTCCTGACTTTC
>NA|many|TRBJ2-7|TRBV19
CASSQPGLTYEQYF
TGTGCCAGTAGTCAACCGGGACTGACCTACGAGCAGTACTTC
>NA|many|TRBJ1-1|TRBV5-4
CASSPHGDTEAFF
TGTGCCAGCAGCCCGCATGGGGACACTGAAGCTTTCTTT
>NA|few|TRBJ1-3|TRBV19
CASWDDISRDTIYF
TGTGCCAGTTGGGACGACATTTCGCGGGACACCATATATTTT
>NA|NA|TRBJ2-5|TRBV12-3/TRBV12-4
CASSSALAAKETQYF
TGTGCCAGCAGCTCAGCGTTGGCGGCCAAAGAGACCCAGTACTTC
>NA|many|TRBJ2-1|TRBV6-1
CASSGMYNEQFF
TGTGCCAGCAGTGGGATGTACAATGAGCAGTTCTTC
>TRBD1|many|TRBJ2-1|TRBV4-3
CASSRSRDRGHNEQFF
TGCGCCAGCAGCCGGAGCCGGGACAGGGGGCACAATGAGCAGTTCTTC
>NA|many|TRBJ2-7|TRBV4-1
CASSQDGGRSYEQYF
TGCGCCAGCAGCCAAGATGGCGGGCGCTCCTACGAGCAGTACTTC
>TRBD2|few|TRBJ2-1|TRBV30
CAWSVRAGGYNEQFF
TGTGCCTGGAGTGTACGAGCGGGAGGGTACAATGAGCAGTTCTTC
>NA|many|TRBJ2-7|TRBV6-1
CASRSSRGWYEQYF
TGTGCCAGCAGATCAAGTAGGGGCTGGTACGAGCAGTACTTC
>TRBD2|NA|TRBJ2-7|TRBV12-3/TRBV12-4
CASSSGTSGNPYEQYF
TGTGCCAGCAGTTCCGGGACTAGCGGGAACCCCTACGAGCAGTACTTC
>NA|few|TRBJ2-7|TRBV29-1
CSVDRGLNEQYF
TGCAGCGTTGACAGGGGCCTGAACGAGCAGTACTTC
>NA|many|TRBJ2-3|TRBV28
CASRSDDTQYF
TGTGCCAGCAGATCTGACGATACGCAGTATTTT
>TRBD1|NA|TRBJ2-3|TRBV10-3
CAISEQGQGSTDTQYF
TGTGCCATCAGTGAGCAGGGACAGGGTAGTACAGATACGCAGTATTTT
>TRBD2|many|TRBJ2-7|TRBV20-1
CSARGYFLAGGLMYEQYF
TGCAGTGCTAGAGGGTACTTCCTAGCGGGTGGCCTCATGTACGAGCAGTACTTC
>NA|many|TRBJ1-1|TRBV18
CASSPPGNRRGTEAFF
TGTGCCAGCTCACCACCGGGAAACAGAAGGGGAACTGAAGCTTTCTTT
>NA|NA|TRBJ1-2|TRBV7-9
CASSLIGRTHTF
TGTGCCAGCAGCCTTATAGGGCGGACGCACACCTTC
>NA|many|TRBJ2-3|TRBV11-2
CASSTTTTDTQYF
TGTGCCAGCAGCACAACCACCACAGATACGCAGTATTTT
>NA|many|TRBJ2-5|TRBV2
CASRAVQQETQYF
TGTGCCAGCAGGGCGGTACAGCAAGAGACCCAGTACTTC
>TRBD1|many|TRBJ2-7|TRBV29-1
CSVEQGDSYEQYF
TGCAGCGTTGAACAGGGGGATTCCTACGAGCAGTACTTC
>TRBD2|many|TRBJ2-1|TRBV19
CASSPGTSGARGFF
TGTGCCAGTAGTCCCGGGACTAGCGGGGCCCGGGGGTTCTTC
>NA|many|TRBJ2-5|TRBV15
CATSRETNLQETQYF
TGTGCCACCAGCAGAGAGACAAACTTACAAGAGACCCAGTACTTC
>TRBD1|NA|TRBJ2-7|TRBV5-1
CASSGGQGRYSEQYF
TGCGCCAGCAGCGGGGGACAGGGGCGTTACTCCGAGCAGTACTTC
>NA|once|TRBJ2-3|TRBV6-2/TRBV6-3
CASSLNSGIGTDTQYF
TGCGCCAGCAGCTTAAATTCGGGTATCGGCACAGATACGCAGTATTTT